This TCR beta chain was sequenced in a study of vaccination and CD4 T cells after COVID-19. V was pared by 6 bases and J by 4 bases, with 3 bases of the junction left unmatched. Germline values: CDR1 SGHNT, CDR2 YENEEA. The CDR3 consists of 13 residues. Once obtained from cultured CD4+ T cells, the DNA was sequenced using the Oncomine TCR Beta short-read assay. Via MiXCR, TCRdb re-called the PCR reads, giving one row per CDR3 protein. The sample holds just under 20,000 distinct CDR3 sequences, approximately 27% seen once. With respect to this clonotype: As yet, its antigen is unknown.

Treatment given: roughly 11-day PBMC culture with coronavirus spike peptide pools or control peptides (ViraFEST assay). The receptor was derived from a human donor with COVID-19. The chain links TRBV11-3 to TRBJ2-3; 8 bases are shared with TRBD2. Material: cultured CD4+ T cells from blood. CDR3 protein: CASRGSGADTQYF. Here the CDR3 DNA reads TGTGCCAGCAGGGGTAGCGGGGCAGATACGCAGTATTTT.